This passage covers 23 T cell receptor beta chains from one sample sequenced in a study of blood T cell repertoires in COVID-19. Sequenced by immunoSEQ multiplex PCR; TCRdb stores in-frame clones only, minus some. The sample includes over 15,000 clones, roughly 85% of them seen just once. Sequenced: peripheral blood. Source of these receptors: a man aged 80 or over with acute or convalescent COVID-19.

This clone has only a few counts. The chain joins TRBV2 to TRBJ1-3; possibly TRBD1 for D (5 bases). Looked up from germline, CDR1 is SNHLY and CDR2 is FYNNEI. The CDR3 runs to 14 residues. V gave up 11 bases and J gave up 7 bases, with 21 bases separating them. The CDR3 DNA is TGTGCCGGAAGACCCTCCAGGGTTGTGAACACCATATATTTT. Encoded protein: CAGRPSRVVNTIYF.

The CDR3 reads CASSQENRASGANVLTF. CDR3 nucleotides: TGTGCCAGCAGCCAAGAAAACAGGGCGTCTGGGGCCAACGTCCTGACTTTC. The chain carries TRBV4-2 and TRBJ2-6; the D gene is possibly TRBD1 (6 bases). This CDR3 comprises 17 residues. Germline CDR1 LGHNA, CDR2 YNFKEQ. V lost 0 bases and J 1 base, leaving 10 bases between the germline ends.

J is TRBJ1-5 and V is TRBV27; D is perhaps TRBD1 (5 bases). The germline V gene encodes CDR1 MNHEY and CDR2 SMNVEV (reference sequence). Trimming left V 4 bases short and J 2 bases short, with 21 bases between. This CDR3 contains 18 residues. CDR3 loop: CASSSRGTYGRGNQPQHF. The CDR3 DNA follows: TGTGCCAGCAGTTCTCGGGGCACATATGGGAGGGGCAATCAGCCCCAGCATTTT.

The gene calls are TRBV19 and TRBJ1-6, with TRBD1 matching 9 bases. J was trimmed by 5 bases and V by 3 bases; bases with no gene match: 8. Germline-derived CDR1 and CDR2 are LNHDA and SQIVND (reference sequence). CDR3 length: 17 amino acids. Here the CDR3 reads CASSMTAGQGDNSPLHF. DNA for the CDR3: TGTGCCAGTAGTATGACCGCGGGACAGGGTGATAATTCACCCCTCCACTTT.

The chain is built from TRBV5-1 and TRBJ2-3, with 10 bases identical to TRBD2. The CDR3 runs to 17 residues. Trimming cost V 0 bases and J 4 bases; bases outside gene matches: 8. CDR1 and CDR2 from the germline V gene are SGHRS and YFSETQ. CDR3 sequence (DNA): TGCGCCAGCAGCTTGGCCTTGGGTAGCGGGGGGTCAGATACGCAGTATTTT. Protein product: CASSLALGSGGSDTQYF.

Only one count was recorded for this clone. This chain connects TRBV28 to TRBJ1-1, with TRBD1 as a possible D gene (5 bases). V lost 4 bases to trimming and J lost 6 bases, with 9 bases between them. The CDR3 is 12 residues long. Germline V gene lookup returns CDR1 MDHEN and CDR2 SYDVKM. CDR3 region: CASSSGLPEAFF. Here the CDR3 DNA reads TGTGCCAGCAGTTCAGGGTTGCCTGAAGCTTTCTTT. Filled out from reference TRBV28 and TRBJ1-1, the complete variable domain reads DVKVTQSSRYLVKRTGEKVFLECVQDMDHENMFWYRQDPGLGLRLIYFSYDVKMKEKGDIPEGYSVSREKKERFSLILESASTNQTSMYLCASSSGLPEAFFGQGTRLTVV.

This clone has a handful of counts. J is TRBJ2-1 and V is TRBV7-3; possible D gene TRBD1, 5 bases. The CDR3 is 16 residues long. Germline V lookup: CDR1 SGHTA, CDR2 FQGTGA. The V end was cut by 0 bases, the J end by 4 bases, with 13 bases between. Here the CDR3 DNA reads TGTGCCAGCAGCTTAACTGGGGCAGGGCAGTACAATGAGCAGTTCTTC. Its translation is CASSLTGAGQYNEQFF.

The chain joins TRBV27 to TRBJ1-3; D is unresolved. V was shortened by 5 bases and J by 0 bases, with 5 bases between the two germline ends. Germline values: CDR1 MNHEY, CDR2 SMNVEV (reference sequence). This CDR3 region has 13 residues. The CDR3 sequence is CASSGRSGNTIYF. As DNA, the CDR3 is TGTGCCAGCAGTGGGCGCTCTGGAAACACCATATATTTT.

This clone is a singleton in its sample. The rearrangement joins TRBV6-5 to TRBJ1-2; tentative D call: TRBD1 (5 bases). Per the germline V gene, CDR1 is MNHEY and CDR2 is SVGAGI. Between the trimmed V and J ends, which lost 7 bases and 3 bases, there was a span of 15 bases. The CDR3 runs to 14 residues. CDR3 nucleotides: TGTGCCAGCATGGAGGGGCCCCTATACTATGGCTACACCTTC. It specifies CASMEGPLYYGYTF.

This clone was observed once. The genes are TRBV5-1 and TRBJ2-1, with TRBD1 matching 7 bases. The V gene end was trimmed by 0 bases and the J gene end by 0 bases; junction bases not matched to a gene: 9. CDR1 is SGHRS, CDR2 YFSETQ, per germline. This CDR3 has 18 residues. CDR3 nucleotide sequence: TGCGCCAGCAGCTTGGGACAGGGTTATTTAAGCTCCTACAATGAGCAGTTCTTC. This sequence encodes CASSLGQGYLSSYNEQFF.

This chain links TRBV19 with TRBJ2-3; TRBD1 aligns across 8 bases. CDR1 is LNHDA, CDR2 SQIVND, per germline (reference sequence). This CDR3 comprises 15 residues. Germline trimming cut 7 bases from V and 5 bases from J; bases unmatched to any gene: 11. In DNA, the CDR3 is TGTGCCAGTAACTCGAACAGGGGGTTTTTAGATACGCAGTATTTT. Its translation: CASNSNRGFLDTQYF.

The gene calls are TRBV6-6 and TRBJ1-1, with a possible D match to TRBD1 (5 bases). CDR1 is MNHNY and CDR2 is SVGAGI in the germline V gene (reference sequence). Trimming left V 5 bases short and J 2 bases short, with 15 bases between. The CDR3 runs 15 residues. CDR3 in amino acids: CASSNSGGRNTEAFF. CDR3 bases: TGTGCCAGCAGTAATTCGGGGGGTCGAAACACTGAAGCTTTCTTT.

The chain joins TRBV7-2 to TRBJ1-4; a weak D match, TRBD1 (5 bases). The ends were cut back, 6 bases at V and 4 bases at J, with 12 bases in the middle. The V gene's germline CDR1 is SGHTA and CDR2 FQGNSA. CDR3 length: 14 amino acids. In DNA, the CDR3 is TGTGCCAGCAGTTACGACAGCTTTAATGAAAAACTGTTTTTT. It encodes CASSYDSFNEKLFF.

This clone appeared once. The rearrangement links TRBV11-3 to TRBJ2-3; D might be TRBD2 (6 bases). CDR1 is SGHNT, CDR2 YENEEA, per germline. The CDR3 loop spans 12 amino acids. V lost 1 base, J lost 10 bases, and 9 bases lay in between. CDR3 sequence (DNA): TGTGCCAGCAGCTTAGTGGAGGGTTCGCAGTATTTT. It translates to CASSLVEGSQYF.

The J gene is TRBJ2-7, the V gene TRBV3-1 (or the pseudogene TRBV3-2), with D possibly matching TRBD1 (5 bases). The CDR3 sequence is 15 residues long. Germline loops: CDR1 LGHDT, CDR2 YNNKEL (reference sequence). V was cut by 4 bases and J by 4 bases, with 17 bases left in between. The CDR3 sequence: CASSPQAVRAYEQYF. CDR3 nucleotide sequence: TGTGCCAGCAGCCCCCAGGCGGTCAGGGCGTACGAGCAGTACTTC.

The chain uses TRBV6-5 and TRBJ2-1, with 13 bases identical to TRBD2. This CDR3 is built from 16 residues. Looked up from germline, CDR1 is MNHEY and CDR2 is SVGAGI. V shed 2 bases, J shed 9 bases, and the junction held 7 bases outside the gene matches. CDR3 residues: CASSYALAGGPFEQFF. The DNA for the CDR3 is TGTGCCAGCAGTTACGCACTAGCGGGGGGGCCTTTTGAGCAGTTCTTC.

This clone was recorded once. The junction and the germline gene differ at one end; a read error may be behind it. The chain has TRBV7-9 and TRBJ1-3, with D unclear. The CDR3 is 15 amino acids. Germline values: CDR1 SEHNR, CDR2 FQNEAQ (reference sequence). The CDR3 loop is CASSPSGSSGSTIYF. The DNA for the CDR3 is TGTGCCAGCAGCCCTTCAGGCAGCTCTGGAAGCACCATATATTTT.

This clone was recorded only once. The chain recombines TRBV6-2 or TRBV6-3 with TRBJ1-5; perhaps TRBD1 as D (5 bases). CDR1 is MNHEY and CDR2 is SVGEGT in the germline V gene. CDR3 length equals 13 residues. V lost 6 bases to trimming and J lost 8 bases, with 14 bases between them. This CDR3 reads CASSPWGREPQHF. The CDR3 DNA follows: TGTGCCAGCAGCCCGTGGGGGAGGGAGCCCCAGCATTTT.

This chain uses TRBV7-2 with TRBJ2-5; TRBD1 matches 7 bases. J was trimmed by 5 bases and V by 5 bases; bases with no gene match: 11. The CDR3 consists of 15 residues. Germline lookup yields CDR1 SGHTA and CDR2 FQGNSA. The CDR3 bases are TGTGCCAGCAGCAAGCAAACAGGGGACCGCGAGACCCAGTACTTC. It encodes CASSKQTGDRETQYF.

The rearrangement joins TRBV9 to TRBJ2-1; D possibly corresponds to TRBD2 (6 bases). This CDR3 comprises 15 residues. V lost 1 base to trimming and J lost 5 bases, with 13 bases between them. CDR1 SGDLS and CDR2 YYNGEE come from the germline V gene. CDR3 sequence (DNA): TGTGCCAGCAGCGTATCTAGCGAGGAGGACAATGAGCAGTTCTTC. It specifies CASSVSSEEDNEQFF. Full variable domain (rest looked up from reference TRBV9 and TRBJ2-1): DSGVTQTPKHLITATGQRVTLRCSPRSGDLSVYWYQQSLDQGLQFLIQYYNGEERAKGNILERFSAQQFPDLHSELNLSSLELGDSALYFCASSVSSEEDNEQFFGPGTRLTVL.

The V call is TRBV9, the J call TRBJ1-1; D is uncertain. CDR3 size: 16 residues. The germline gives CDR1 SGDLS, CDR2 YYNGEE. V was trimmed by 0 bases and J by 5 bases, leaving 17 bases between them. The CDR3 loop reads CASSVVGGGAGTEAFF. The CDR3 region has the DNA TGTGCCAGCAGCGTAGTCGGTGGTGGCGCGGGAACTGAAGCTTTCTTT.

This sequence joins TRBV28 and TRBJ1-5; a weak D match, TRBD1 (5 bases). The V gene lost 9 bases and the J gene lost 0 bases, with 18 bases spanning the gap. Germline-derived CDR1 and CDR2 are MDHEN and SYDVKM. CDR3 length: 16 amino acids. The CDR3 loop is CASQGRAPYSNQPQHF. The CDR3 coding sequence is TGTGCCAGTCAGGGCAGGGCTCCCTATAGCAATCAGCCCCAGCATTTT.

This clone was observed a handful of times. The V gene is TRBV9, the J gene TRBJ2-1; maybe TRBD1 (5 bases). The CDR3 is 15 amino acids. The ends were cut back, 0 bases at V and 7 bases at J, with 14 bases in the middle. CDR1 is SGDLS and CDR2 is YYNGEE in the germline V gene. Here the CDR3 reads CASSVVVLDTNEQFF. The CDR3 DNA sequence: TGTGCCAGCAGCGTAGTCGTGCTGGACACTAATGAGCAGTTCTTC.